This entry lists 24 T cell receptor beta chains sequenced from one sample in a study of CD8 T cells in Susac syndrome (dated by TCRdb to between 2017 and 2020). Receptors were amplified or captured by the immunoSEQ multiplex PCR assay. RNA was extracted with the RNeasy kit and roughly 0.5 to 1 ug was reverse transcribed using random hexamers. TCRdb reran the public reads through fastp at Q25 and MiXCR, keeping productive beta chains. A single entry per CDR3 protein holds the most common genes and DNA from its merged rows. A total of tens of thousands of distinct CDR3 sequences appear in this sample, roughly 93% of them only once. Around 0.15% of the sample is in the top ten clones. The sample taken for sequencing was CD4+ T cells from PBMCs. These receptors came from a human donor with Susac syndrome.

This clonotype was observed a handful of times. The chain is built from TRBV7-3 and TRBJ1-1; D not resolved. The CDR3 sequence is 11 residues long. Germline-derived CDR1 and CDR2 are SGHTA and FQGTGA. Trimming shortened V by 5 bases and J by 2 bases, and 3 bases separated the two germline ends. CDR3 region: CASSRNTEAFF. The CDR3 DNA reads as TGTGCCAGCAGCCGAAACACTGAAGCTTTCTTT.

The chain couples TRBV20-1 to TRBJ2-6; possibly TRBD2 for D (5 bases). The germline V gene has CDR1 DFQATT and CDR2 SNEGSKA (reference sequence). CDR3 length: 13 residues. The CDR3 DNA follows: TGCACCCCCGGACTCTCTGGGGCCAACGTCCTGACTTTC. Protein sequence: CTPGLSGANVLTF.

V usage is TRBV6-2 or TRBV6-3 and J usage is TRBJ2-1; 7 nucleotides align to TRBD1. Germline-derived CDR1 and CDR2 are MNHEY and SVGEGT. The junction had 6 bases not matched to a gene; V was cut back by 6 bases and J by 7 bases. The CDR3 covers 13 residues. Here the CDR3 DNA reads TGTGCCAGCAGAGACAGGGTCCGGAATGAGCAGTTCTTC. It is translated as CASRDRVRNEQFF.

The rearrangement uses TRBV4-3 and TRBJ2-2, with D perhaps TRBD1 (5 bases). This CDR3 contains 14 residues. Germline-derived CDR1 and CDR2 are LGHNA and YSLEER. Trimming stripped 3 bases from V and 3 bases from J, with 8 bases between. The CDR3 DNA is TGCGCCAGCAGCCAGGGGCAGGACACCGGGGAGCTGTTTTTT. Translation gives CASSQGQDTGELFF.

The rearrangement uses TRBV18 and TRBJ2-6; TRBD1 matches at 9 bases. CDR1 is KGHSH and CDR2 is LQKENI in the germline V gene. Unmatched junction bases numbered 7, after V lost 3 bases and J lost 4 bases. The length of the CDR3 is 17 residues. CDR3 DNA: TGTGCCAGCTCACCCTTGGGACAGGGAAAGGGGGCCAACGTCCTGACTTTC. Its translation: CASSPLGQGKGANVLTF.

This chain links TRBV19 with TRBJ1-6, with 7 nucleotides matching TRBD1. This CDR3 is 16 amino acids long. Germline V gene sequence: CDR1 LNHDA, CDR2 SQIVND (reference sequence). Losses at the gene ends were 5 bases for V and 8 bases for J; bases not matched to a gene: 12. In nucleotides, the CDR3 is TGTGCCAGTAGTCCCCGCGACGGGACAGCCCATTCACCCCTCCACTTT. Translation: CASSPRDGTAHSPLHF.

The chain carries TRBV18 and TRBJ2-3, with unresolved D. The CDR3 contains 13 residues. Germline CDR1 is KGHSH and CDR2 is LQKENI. V lost 2 bases, J lost 2 bases, and 5 bases lay in between. As DNA, the CDR3 is TGTGCCAGCTCACCAAGGGACACAGATACGCAGTATTTT. Its translation: CASSPRDTDTQYF.

The chain uses TRBV7-6 and TRBJ1-5; TRBD1 is a possible D gene (6 bases). This CDR3 has 13 residues. V was cut by 4 bases and J by 4 bases, with 8 bases left in between. The germline V gene has CDR1 SGHVS and CDR2 FNYEAQ. CDR3: CASSWTENQPQHF. In DNA form, the CDR3 reads TGTGCCAGCAGCTGGACAGAAAATCAGCCCCAGCATTTT.

This clonotype occurred once. J is TRBJ2-5 and V is TRBV6-2 or TRBV6-3; 8 positions agree with TRBD1. This CDR3 spans 15 amino acids. CDR1 and CDR2 (germline): MNHEY, SVGEGT. J lost 1 base, V lost 6 bases, and 7 bases had no gene match. The CDR3 coding sequence is TGTGCCAGCAGACCGACAGGGGCCAGCCAAGAGACCCAGTACTTC. Amino acids: CASRPTGASQETQYF.

This rearrangement joins TRBV9 to TRBJ1-6; D perhaps matches TRBD1 (5 bases). The CDR3 is 15 residues long. The germline V gene has CDR1 SGDLS and CDR2 YYNGEE. V lost 4 bases to trimming and J lost 9 bases, with 17 bases between them. CDR3 coding DNA: TGTGCCAGCAGCCCCACCCGGGACCGGGTTTCACCCCTCCACTTT. It codes for CASSPTRDRVSPLHF.

For the CDR3, the DNA is TGTGCCAGCAGTCGACAGGGCTTGAACACTGAAGCTTTCTTT. This codes for CASSRQGLNTEAFF. The rearrangement uses TRBV28 and TRBJ1-1; 7 bases map to TRBD1. V lost 5 bases and J lost 0; bases outside the gene matches: 3. The CDR3 sequence is 14 residues long. The V gene's germline CDR1 is MDHEN and CDR2 SYDVKM.

V and J are TRBV2 and TRBJ1-3; D gene unclear. Trimming stripped 3 bases from V and 0 bases from J, with 15 bases between. The CDR3 is made up of 17 amino acids. Germline lookup yields CDR1 SNHLY and CDR2 FYNNEI. DNA of the CDR3: TGTGCCAGCAGTGAGGTATTTGGACCGGGCTCTGGAAACACCATATATTTT. This encodes CASSEVFGPGSGNTIYF. Full variable domain (missing parts from reference TRBV2 and TRBJ1-3): EPEVTQTPSHQVTQMGQEVILRCVPISNHLYFYWYRQILGQKVEFLVSFYNNEISEKSEIFDDQFSVERPDGSNFTLKIRSTKLEDSAMYFCASSEVFGPGSGNTIYFGEGSWLTVV.

The genes are TRBV7-3 and TRBJ2-3; 7 bases match TRBD2. Trimming cost V 1 base and J 4 bases; bases outside gene matches: 11. CDR3 length: 17 residues. Germline V gene lookup returns CDR1 SGHTA and CDR2 FQGTGA. The CDR3 spells CASSLKVAGGLPDTQYF. CDR3 DNA: TGTGCCAGCAGCTTAAAAGTAGCGGGCGGATTGCCAGATACGCAGTATTTT.

The CDR3 here is CASSTGTAAYEQYF. CDR3 DNA: TGTGCCAGTAGTACCGGGACCGCAGCCTACGAGCAGTACTTC. The rearrangement joins TRBV19 to TRBJ2-7; D possibly uses TRBD1 or TRBD2 (5 bases each). The CDR3 covers 14 residues. Looked up from germline, CDR1 is LNHDA and CDR2 is SQIVND (reference sequence). Trimming left V 4 bases short and J 2 bases short, with 12 bases between.

This clonotype was seen a handful of times. The chain uses TRBV11-1 and TRBJ2-1, with 8 nucleotides matching TRBD1. J lost 16 bases, V lost 0 bases, and 8 bases had no gene match. This CDR3 spans 13 amino acids. CDR1 and CDR2 (germline): SGHAT, FQDESV (reference sequence). CDR3 in DNA: TGTGCCAGCAGCTTAGCGCGTGTGACAGGGGACTTCTTC. Translated, it gives CASSLARVTGDFF.

The chain recombines TRBV29-1 with TRBJ2-1; TRBD1 agrees at 8 bases. This CDR3 is 13 amino acids long. Germline values: CDR1 SQVTM, CDR2 ANQGSEA. Germline trimming cut 6 bases from V and 4 bases from J; bases unmatched to any gene: 5. The CDR3: CSVRDRLYNEQFF. The CDR3 DNA reads as TGCAGCGTCCGGGACAGGCTATACAATGAGCAGTTCTTC.

The chain recombines TRBV14 with TRBJ2-7, with 10 nucleotides matching TRBD1. Germline assignment: CDR1 SGHDN and CDR2 FVKESK. J gave up 6 bases and V 4 bases, and 15 bases lay outside the gene matches. This CDR3 is built from 17 residues. The CDR3 reads CASSRNLGWTGGSEQYF. The DNA for the CDR3 is TGTGCCAGCAGCCGGAATTTGGGCTGGACAGGGGGGAGCGAGCAGTACTTC. The full variable domain, in which reference TRBV14 and TRBJ2-7 provide the parts outside the CDR3, is EAGVTQFPSHSVIEKGQTVTLRCDPISGHDNLYWYRRVMGKEIKFLLHFVKESKQDESGMPNNRFLAERTGGTYSTLKVQPAELEDSGVYFCASSRNLGWTGGSEQYFGPGTRLTVT.

The chain is built from TRBV5-1 and TRBJ1-5; 12 bases align to TRBD1. Germline-derived CDR1 and CDR2 are SGHRS and YFSETQ. Trimming cost V 3 bases and J 5 bases; bases outside gene matches: 6. This CDR3 spans 16 amino acids. The CDR3 DNA reads as TGCGCCAGCAGCTGGGGGGACAGGGGGCGCGATCAGCCCCAGCATTTT. Its translation is CASSWGDRGRDQPQHF.

The rearrangement uses TRBV29-1 and TRBJ2-6, with D tentatively TRBD2 (5 bases). Germline CDR1 is SQVTM and CDR2 is ANQGSEA. V shed 8 bases and J shed 4 bases, with 12 bases lying between them. This CDR3 has 13 residues. In nucleotides, the CDR3 is TGCAGCTCCCGGGGTTCAGGGGCCAACGTCCTGACTTTC. It specifies CSSRGSGANVLTF.

The chain recombines TRBV5-1 with TRBJ2-3; D is uncertain. Germline loops: CDR1 SGHRS, CDR2 YFSETQ. The V and J ends lost 2 bases and 6 bases respectively, with 10 bases between them. CDR3 size: 13 residues. In nucleotides, the CDR3 is TGCGCCAGCAGCTTATCTCCTTTGGATACGCAGTATTTT. Its protein product is CASSLSPLDTQYF.

V is TRBV19 and J is TRBJ2-7; 7 bases are a match to TRBD1. V lost 6 bases to trimming and J lost 4 bases; unmatched junction nucleotides: 6. CDR3 size: 13 residues. The germline V gene encodes CDR1 LNHDA and CDR2 SQIVND (reference sequence). CDR3 DNA: TGTGCCAGTAGCGGGACAGCCCAATACGAGCAGTACTTC. Its protein product is CASSGTAQYEQYF.

The chain carries TRBV3-1 and TRBJ1-2, with TRBD1 as a possible D gene (6 bases). The V gene's germline CDR1 is LGHDT and CDR2 YNNKEL (reference sequence). The ends were cut back, 2 bases at V and 3 bases at J, with 10 bases in the middle. The CDR3 has 14 amino acids. The CDR3 DNA reads as TGTGCCAGCAGCCAAAGGGGGATTGACTATGGCTACACCTTC. Its translation: CASSQRGIDYGYTF. Complete variable domain (other parts from reference TRBV3-1 and TRBJ1-2): DTAVSQTPKYLVTQMGNDKSIKCEQNLGHDTMYWYKQDSKKFLKIMFSYNNKELIINETVPNRFSPKSPDKAHLNLHINSLELGDSAVYFCASSQRGIDYGYTFGSGTRLTVV.

The chain couples TRBV20-1 to TRBJ2-7; D may match TRBD1 or TRBD2 (5 bases each). V shed 2 bases and J shed 2 bases, with 16 bases lying between them. This CDR3 spans 15 amino acids. Per the germline V gene, CDR1 is DFQATT and CDR2 is SNEGSKA (reference sequence). The CDR3 reads CSARSGTAVTYEQYF. CDR3 DNA: TGCAGTGCTAGATCAGGGACCGCGGTAACCTACGAGCAGTACTTC.

This sequence joins TRBV19 and TRBJ1-5; no reliable D call. Trimming shortened V by 5 bases and J by 6 bases, and 8 bases separated the two germline ends. Looked up from germline, CDR1 is LNHDA and CDR2 is SQIVND (reference sequence). This CDR3 spans 12 amino acids. In nucleotides, the CDR3 is TGTGCCAGTAGTGGCTTAGGTCAGCCCCAGCATTTT. Residues: CASSGLGQPQHF.